A single sample is the source of the 26 T cell receptor beta chains below, sequenced in a study of early stage breast cancer tumors. Repertoires were generated with immunoSEQ multiplex PCR, while TCRdb's copy carries only in-frame clones and drops some. The repertoire holds about 5,000 clones, with around 70% as singletons. Sequencing was performed on breast tumor tissue. Receptors were obtained from a person between 60 and 70 years old with breast cancer.

This clone came up once. V is TRBV19 and J is TRBJ1-1, with no clear D. The CDR3 is 13 amino acids. Germline V gene data show CDR1 as LNHDA and CDR2 as SQIVND (reference sequence). V was cut by 6 bases and J by 13 bases, with 21 bases left in between. CDR3: CASSRLFHEDGFF. CDR3 sequence (DNA): TGTGCCAGTAGCAGATTATTCCACGAAGACGGTTTCTTT. Variable domain in full (rest from reference TRBV19 and TRBJ1-1): DGGITQSPKYLFRKEGQNVTLSCEQNLNHDAMYWYRQDPGQGLRLIYYSQIVNDFQKGDIAEGYSVSREKKESFPLTVTSAQKNPTAFYLCASSRLFHEDGFFGQGTRLTVV.

The V and J genes are TRBV5-1 and TRBJ2-2; the D gene is possibly TRBD2 (7 bases). Deletions cut 3 bases from V and 1 base from J, with 13 bases between. The V gene's germline CDR1 is SGHRS and CDR2 YFSETQ. The CDR3 totals 16 residues. For the CDR3, the DNA is TGCGCCAGCAGCTGGGGGCCTAGCGGGAACACCGGGGAGCTGTTTTTT. It encodes CASSWGPSGNTGELFF.

The V and J genes are TRBV28 and TRBJ2-5, with a weak D call TRBD1 (6 bases). V shed 4 bases and J shed 7 bases, with 10 bases lying between them. This CDR3 is built from 12 residues. Germline-derived CDR1 and CDR2 are MDHEN and SYDVKM. CDR3 sequence: CASSSGDATQYF. The DNA of the CDR3 is TGTGCCAGCAGTTCAGGGGATGCGACCCAGTACTTC. Looking up the rest from reference TRBV28 and TRBJ2-5 gives the full variable domain: DVKVTQSSRYLVKRTGEKVFLECVQDMDHENMFWYRQDPGLGLRLIYFSYDVKMKEKGDIPEGYSVSREKKERFSLILESASTNQTSMYLCASSSGDATQYFGPGTRLLVL.

There are a few counts of this clone. The V call is TRBV18, the J call TRBJ2-3; D is ambiguous. The length of the CDR3 is 13 residues. CDR1 is KGHSH and CDR2 is LQKENI in the germline V gene. Trimming took 2 bases from V and 2 from J, leaving 5 bases between them. This CDR3 is CASSPDPTDTQYF. The DNA for the CDR3 is TGTGCCAGCTCACCAGATCCCACAGATACGCAGTATTTT.

The chain combines TRBV4-2 with TRBJ1-6, with a possible D match to TRBD1 (5 bases). Trimming took 4 bases from V and 0 from J, leaving 10 bases between them. Germline V gene data show CDR1 as LGHNA and CDR2 as YNFKEQ. This CDR3 comprises 16 residues. The CDR3 DNA reads as TGTGCCAGCAGCCCATACAGGCGCTCCTATAATTCACCCCTCCACTTT. Its protein is CASSPYRRSYNSPLHF.

CDR3 DNA: TGCGCCAGCAGCGGGGGATTTGTTTCAGATACGCAGTATTTT. Translation gives CASSGGFVSDTQYF. The chain recombines TRBV5-1 with TRBJ2-3; tentatively, D is TRBD1 or TRBD2 (5 bases each). V lost 4 bases and J lost 4, with 13 bases in between. The CDR3 has 14 amino acids. Germline V CDR1 and CDR2: SGHRS, YFSETQ.

The gene calls are TRBV16 and TRBJ1-5, with D unclear. The germline gives CDR1 KGHSY, CDR2 FQNENV. This CDR3 is 16 amino acids long. The V end lost 0 bases, the J end lost 1 base, and 10 bases lay between the germline ends. In nucleotides, the CDR3 is TGTGCCAGCAGCCAATCGCGCCCGGAAAGCAATCAGCCCCAGCATTTT. It translates to CASSQSRPESNQPQHF.

The CDR3, as DNA: TGTGCCATCAGTGATTCGGGGTTCTCAGGTCAGCCCCAGCATTTT. It codes for CAISDSGFSGQPQHF. This rearrangement joins TRBV10-3 to TRBJ1-5; unclear D gene. The CDR3 runs 15 residues. Germline V gene data show CDR1 as ENHRY and CDR2 as SYGVKD. V was shortened by 3 bases and J by 6 bases, with 15 bases between the two germline ends.

This clone was seen only a few times. The chain couples TRBV6-1 to TRBJ2-7; a possible D gene is TRBD1 (6 bases). The CDR3 contains 15 residues. From germline, CDR1 is MNHNS and CDR2 SASEGT. Trimming left V 6 bases short and J 0 bases short, with 15 bases between. Here the CDR3 DNA reads TGTGCCAGCAGGTCAACAGGGACGTTCTCCTACGAGCAGTACTTC. As protein: CASRSTGTFSYEQYF.

This sequence joins TRBV6-1 and TRBJ2-7; 8 bases are shared with TRBD2. The trim removed 4 bases at V and 0 bases at J, leaving 5 bases unmatched. The germline gives CDR1 MNHNS, CDR2 SASEGT. The CDR3 length is 15 residues. The chain's CDR3 is CASSASGGTSYEQYF. CDR3 bases: TGTGCCAGCAGTGCGAGCGGGGGAACCTCCTACGAGCAGTACTTC.

V gene TRBV5-1 combines with J gene TRBJ2-1; TRBD1 aligns across 11 bases. This CDR3 has 14 residues. Losses at the gene ends were 2 bases for V and 10 bases for J; bases not matched to a gene: 5. Germline CDR1 SGHRS, CDR2 YFSETQ. The CDR3, as DNA: TGCGCCAGCAGCTTCGGGACAGGGGGTGGGGAGCAGTTCTTC. As protein: CASSFGTGGGEQFF.

The gene calls are TRBV7-2 and TRBJ2-2; D gene uncertain. The CDR3 covers 15 residues. CDR1 is SGHTA, CDR2 FQGNSA, per germline. Trimming stripped 1 base from V and 2 bases from J, with 8 bases between. The CDR3 reads CASSLDSSNTGELFF. The CDR3 DNA reads TGTGCCAGCAGCTTAGACAGCTCTAACACCGGGGAGCTGTTTTTT.

This chain connects TRBV7-3 to TRBJ1-2; D unresolved. This CDR3 has 12 residues. Germline V gene sequence: CDR1 SGHTA, CDR2 FQGTGA. Trimming pared 2 bases from V and 9 bases from J, leaving 10 bases between. CDR3 bases: TGTGCCAGCAGCTTAGCACTCTCGAGCTACACCTTC. The encoded protein is CASSLALSSYTF.

The sample holds a few counts of this clone. This chain uses TRBV6-5 with TRBJ2-5; 9 positions agree with TRBD2. V lost 3 bases and J lost 9; bases outside the gene matches: 11. CDR1 and CDR2 (germline): MNHEY, SVGAGI. The CDR3 runs to 15 residues. This CDR3 is CASSYNGLATRAQYF. CDR3 nucleotide sequence: TGTGCCAGCAGTTATAACGGACTAGCGACGCGCGCCCAGTACTTC.

The gene calls are TRBV11-2 and TRBJ2-7; 10 bases map to TRBD1. Trimming at V came to 5 bases and at J to 3 bases, leaving 4 bases not matched to a gene. The CDR3 loop spans 14 amino acids. From germline, CDR1 is SGHAT and CDR2 FQNNGV. CDR3 protein: CASSIGTGDYEQYF. DNA of the CDR3: TGTGCCAGCAGCATCGGGACAGGGGACTACGAGCAGTACTTC.

The V call is TRBV2, the J call TRBJ2-5, with TRBD1 matching over 8 bases. J lost 7 bases, V lost 5 bases, and 9 bases had no gene match. Germline lookup yields CDR1 SNHLY and CDR2 FYNNEI. The CDR3 has 14 amino acids. CDR3 nucleotides: TGTGCCAGCAGTTCGGACAGGGATTGGGGGACCCAGTACTTC. Protein sequence: CASSSDRDWGTQYF.

This clone was seen a few times. The chain joins TRBV9 to TRBJ2-2, with D perhaps matching TRBD2 (6 bases). Trimming took 2 bases from V and 1 from J, leaving 12 bases between them. Germline values: CDR1 SGDLS, CDR2 YYNGEE. The CDR3 sequence is 16 residues long. The DNA of the CDR3 is TGTGCCAGCAGCGTGACGTGGAGGGTGAACACCGGGGAGCTGTTTTTT. Its translation is CASSVTWRVNTGELFF.

The chain joins TRBV4-3 to TRBJ2-3; a possible D gene is TRBD2 (6 bases). Trimming took 0 bases from V and 2 from J, leaving 12 bases between them. The germline CDR1 and CDR2 sequences are LGHNA and YSLEER. This CDR3 comprises 16 residues. CDR3: CASSQEPASDTDTQYF. CDR3 sequence (DNA): TGCGCCAGCAGCCAAGAACCCGCTAGCGACACAGATACGCAGTATTTT.

This chain links TRBV4-1 with TRBJ1-2, with D possibly TRBD1 on 6 matching bases. Trimming removed 4 bases from V and 8 bases from J, with 8 bases in between. This CDR3 has 11 residues. Germline V CDR1 and CDR2: MGHRA, YSYEKL. Written as DNA, the CDR3 is TGCGCCAGCAGCCCGGGGGCGGGCTACACCTTC. This sequence encodes CASSPGAGYTF.

The chain recombines TRBV7-2 with TRBJ2-1; a possible D gene is TRBD2 (5 bases). The V end lost 1 base, the J end lost 7 bases, and 14 bases lay between the germline ends. This CDR3 spans 15 amino acids. Looked up from germline, CDR1 is SGHTA and CDR2 is FQGNSA. The CDR3 sequence: CASSLELGPWNEQFF. CDR3 in DNA: TGTGCCAGCAGCTTAGAACTAGGGCCGTGGAATGAGCAGTTCTTC.

The J gene is TRBJ2-7, the V gene TRBV7-9, with TRBD2 as a possible D gene (6 bases). CDR1 is SEHNR and CDR2 is FQNEAQ in the germline V gene (reference sequence). V shed 0 bases and J shed 0 bases, with 9 bases lying between them. The CDR3 totals 15 residues. DNA for the CDR3: TGTGCCAGCAGCTTAGCCGGAGGGAGCTCCTACGAGCAGTACTTC. Amino acids: CASSLAGGSSYEQYF.

The chain employs TRBV19 and TRBJ2-3; D unclear. There are 14 residues in the CDR3. Trimming removed 5 bases at V and 5 bases at J, with 14 bases between. Germline V gives CDR1 LNHDA, CDR2 SQIVND (reference sequence). This CDR3 is CASSPQWGKDTQYF. CDR3 sequence (DNA): TGTGCCAGTAGTCCACAGTGGGGAAAAGATACGCAGTATTTT.

V is TRBV6-5 and J is TRBJ1-6, with no clear D. This CDR3 comprises 15 residues. V shed 8 bases and J shed 2 bases, with 13 bases lying between them. CDR1 and CDR2 (germline): MNHEY, SVGAGI. Written as DNA, the CDR3 is TGTGCCAGCCAAATGCAGTGGGCCTATAATTCACCCCTCCACTTT. Translated, it gives CASQMQWAYNSPLHF.

V and J are TRBV21-1 and TRBJ2-2; the table's D call of TRBD1 was not tested on the DNA. TRBV21-1 constitutes a pseudogene. The CDR3 is 16 amino acids. The CDR3 coding sequence is TGTGCCAGCAGCAAAGAGGGCAGGGGGCGCACCGGGGAGCTGTTTTTT. Translated: CASSKEGRGRTGELFF.

This chain links TRBV30 with TRBJ2-1; weak D call: TRBD2 (5 bases). This CDR3 has 13 residues. Germline lookup yields CDR1 GTSNPN and CDR2 SVGIG (reference sequence). Trimming removed 3 bases at V and 4 bases at J, with 10 bases between. The CDR3 DNA reads TGTGCCTGGAGCAAGCGGAATTACAATGAGCAGTTCTTC. Translating it yields CAWSKRNYNEQFF.

The chain uses TRBV7-3 and TRBJ2-2; either TRBD1 or TRBD2 may supply D (5 bases each). The germline V and J ends were trimmed by 0 bases and 5 bases, with 10 bases remaining between them. The CDR3 has 15 residues. Germline V gene data show CDR1 as SGHTA and CDR2 as FQGTGA. The CDR3 DNA follows: TGTGCCAGCAGCTTAACGGGACCATATACCGGGGAGCTGTTTTTT. This codes for CASSLTGPYTGELFF.